Shown below are 10 T cell receptor beta chains from a single sample sequenced in a study of T cells in Graves' hyperthyroidism and ophthalmopathy. Amplified TCR beta CDR3 regions came from RNA transcripts. First-round RT-PCR targeting the TCR CDR3 was performed with the HTBI primer set. TCRdb re-analysed the multiplex PCR reads in MiXCR, keeping a single row per CDR3 protein. Among around 300,000 distinct CDR3 sequences listed, about 20% were seen once. The sequenced sample consisted of blood. The receptors originated from a man younger than 40 with Graves' ophthalmopathy.

This clonotype has at least ten counts. CDR3 sequence: CASSEDSVSYNEQFF. The CDR3 DNA follows: TGTGCCAGCAGTGAAGATTCGGTCTCCTACAATGAGCAGTTCTTC. This chain joins TRBV2 and TRBJ2-1, with D unresolved. Germline V lookup: CDR1 SNHLY, CDR2 FYNNEI. V was shortened by 1 base and J by 0 bases, with 7 bases between the two germline ends. This CDR3 has 15 amino acids. The whole variable domain, filled in from reference TRBV2 and TRBJ2-1, reads EPEVTQTPSHQVTQMGQEVILRCVPISNHLYFYWYRQILGQKVEFLVSFYNNEISEKSEIFDDQFSVERPDGSNFTLKIRSTKLEDSAMYFCASSEDSVSYNEQFFGPGTRLTVL.

The chain links TRBV7-3 to TRBJ2-3, with 8 bases fitting TRBD2. Trimming took 4 bases from V and 6 from J; bases not matched to a gene: 6. Germline V lookup: CDR1 SGHTA, CDR2 FQGTGA. The CDR3 length is 14 residues. CDR3 nucleotide sequence: TGTGCCAGCAGCTCGAGCGGGAGAAGCGATACGCAGTATTTT. It codes for CASSSSGRSDTQYF.

Many counts were recorded for this clonotype. This chain joins TRBV7-9 and TRBJ2-1; TRBD1 matches 7 bases. This CDR3 region has 17 residues. Trimming cost V 6 bases and J 0 bases; bases outside gene matches: 11. The germline V gene has CDR1 SEHNR and CDR2 FQNEAQ (reference sequence). CDR3 nucleotides: TGTGCCAGCAGGGGAAGGGGGCAACGTGGCTCCTACAATGAGCAGTTCTTC. It translates to CASRGRGQRGSYNEQFF.

This clonotype was seen a few times. The V and J genes are TRBV7-3 and TRBJ1-5; maybe TRBD1 (6 bases). Germline CDR1 is SGHTA and CDR2 is FQGTGA. The CDR3 covers 15 residues. With 6 bases removed from V and 6 bases from J, the gap between germline ends came to 18 bases. The CDR3 reads CASSELGGAGQPQHF. CDR3 DNA: TGTGCCAGCAGTGAACTAGGGGGTGCAGGTCAGCCCCAGCATTTT.

The genes are TRBV14 and TRBJ2-2; D remains ambiguous. Trimming removed 1 base from V and 0 bases from J, with 9 bases in between. Germline V gene lookup returns CDR1 SGHDN and CDR2 FVKESK. The CDR3 spans 16 residues. Written as DNA, the CDR3 is TGTGCCAGCAGCCAAGTGTTAGGAGCGAACACCGGGGAGCTGTTTTTT. As protein: CASSQVLGANTGELFF.

This clonotype was seen at least ten times. V is TRBV27 and J is TRBJ2-3; D remains ambiguous. The V end was cut by 2 bases, the J end by 2 bases, with 11 bases between. The CDR3 length is 15 residues. Germline V CDR1 and CDR2: MNHEY, SMNVEV (reference sequence). The CDR3: CASSLVGSDTDTQYF. The CDR3 DNA reads TGTGCCAGCAGTTTAGTGGGCAGCGACACAGATACGCAGTATTTT.

Notes on this clonotype: One end of the junction fails to match germline, which may point to a read error. The rearrangement joins TRBV18 to TRBJ2-2; 8 bases are a match to TRBD2. Germline CDR1 is KGHSH and CDR2 is LQKENI. The CDR3 length is 15 residues. This CDR3 is CASSPRLAKTGELFF. Here the CDR3 DNA reads TGTGCCAGCTCACCTAGACTAGCGAAAACCGGGGAGCTGTTTTTT.

This clonotype came up a few times. V is TRBV7-9 and J is TRBJ2-7; 13 positions match TRBD2. Trimming took 5 bases from V and 2 from J; bases not matched to a gene: 3. The germline V gene has CDR1 SEHNR and CDR2 FQNEAQ (reference sequence). The CDR3 is made up of 15 amino acids. CDR3 in DNA: TGTGCCAGCAGCGATACTAGCGGGAGGGCCTACGAGCAGTACTTC. This sequence encodes CASSDTSGRAYEQYF.

The chain joins TRBV15 to TRBJ2-5; D might be TRBD2 (6 bases). V was shortened by 5 bases and J by 0 bases, with 10 bases between the two germline ends. This CDR3 has 14 amino acids. Germline loops: CDR1 LNHNV, CDR2 YYDKDF (reference sequence). The CDR3 sequence is CATSGGRHQETQYF. CDR3 bases: TGTGCCACCAGCGGAGGGAGGCACCAAGAGACCCAGTACTTC.

The rearrangement links TRBV7-9 to TRBJ1-1, with D perhaps matching TRBD1 (5 bases). The V gene's germline CDR1 is SEHNR and CDR2 FQNEAQ (reference sequence). Trimming took 1 base from V and 7 from J, leaving 13 bases between them. The CDR3 contains 14 residues. CDR3 sequence (DNA): TGTGCCAGCAGCTTAGTGGGGGGGGGGGATGAAGCTTTCTTT. It is translated as CASSLVGGGDEAFF.